A selection of T cell receptor beta chains follows, all from one sample in a study of blood T cell repertoires in COVID-19. Assay used: immunoSEQ multiplex PCR; TCRdb lists only in-frame clones, some missing. The sample has approximately 130,000 clones, 70% to 90% seen once. Sequenced material: PBMCs or T cells enriched from blood (not recorded which). These TCRs come from a woman between 45 and 65 years old who had recovered from COVID-19. CDR3s include the opening cysteine and the closing phenylalanine or tryptophan. The order of the fields is D gene, clone size, V gene, J gene, CDR3 DNA, CDR3 protein. The D gene is left open where the match is weak. Size tells how often a clone was seen (once, few, many) or the class of an expanded clone, and some rows leave it out.

d_call: -
clone_size: -
v_call: TRBV27
j_call: TRBJ1-5
cdr3_nt: TGTGCCAGCAGTTTGTCGAGCAATCAGCCCCAGCATTTT
cdr3_aa: CASSLSSNQPQHF

d_call: TRBD1
clone_size: -
v_call: TRBV27
j_call: TRBJ2-1
cdr3_nt: TGTGCCAGCAGTATTCAGGGGGCTCCCTACAATGAGCAGTTCTTC
cdr3_aa: CASSIQGAPYNEQFF

d_call: -
clone_size: -
v_call: TRBV5-4
j_call: TRBJ2-2
cdr3_nt: TGTGCCAGCAGCTTGGTCTCCGGGGAGCTGTTTTTT
cdr3_aa: CASSLVSGELFF

d_call: TRBD1
clone_size: few
v_call: TRBV4-1
j_call: TRBJ1-2
cdr3_nt: TGCGCCAGCAGCCAAGTAGAGAACGGACAGGGGGCACGTGGCTACACCTTC
cdr3_aa: CASSQVENGQGARGYTF

d_call: TRBD1
clone_size: -
v_call: TRBV7-9
j_call: TRBJ2-7
cdr3_nt: TGTGCCAGCAGCACCCGGGACAGCGACTCCTACGAGCAGTACTTC
cdr3_aa: CASSTRDSDSYEQYF

d_call: -
clone_size: -
v_call: TRBV6-1
j_call: TRBJ1-3
cdr3_nt: TGTGCCAGCAGTGTAGTCGACTACTCTGGAAACACCATATATTTT
cdr3_aa: CASSVVDYSGNTIYF

d_call: -
clone_size: -
v_call: TRBV19
j_call: TRBJ2-4
cdr3_nt: TGTGCCAGTAGGAGTGGACAGTTAGCCAAAAACATTCAGTACTTC
cdr3_aa: CASRSGQLAKNIQYF

d_call: TRBD1
clone_size: -
v_call: TRBV7-2
j_call: TRBJ1-3
cdr3_nt: TGTGCCAGCAGCTTAGTGGCGGGACAGGGACTTGGAAACACCATATATTTT
cdr3_aa: CASSLVAGQGLGNTIYF

d_call: -
clone_size: -
v_call: TRBV10-3
j_call: TRBJ1-5
cdr3_nt: TGTGCCATCAGTGAGTCGGAGTCTCGACAGCCCCAGCATTTT
cdr3_aa: CAISESESRQPQHF

d_call: -
clone_size: -
v_call: TRBV5-8
j_call: TRBJ2-1
cdr3_nt: TGTGCCAGCAGCTTGGACGGTCCCCGGGAGCAGTTCTTC
cdr3_aa: CASSLDGPREQFF

d_call: TRBD1
clone_size: -
v_call: TRBV13
j_call: TRBJ2-7
cdr3_nt: TGTGCCAGCAGCACACCGACAGGGGCCTCCTACGAGCAGTACTTC
cdr3_aa: CASSTPTGASYEQYF

d_call: -
clone_size: -
v_call: TRBV9
j_call: TRBJ1-1
cdr3_nt: TGTGCCAGCAGCGTTCAGGGAGGGAAAGCTTTCTTT
cdr3_aa: CASSVQGGKAFF

d_call: -
clone_size: -
v_call: TRBV25-1
j_call: TRBJ2-3
cdr3_nt: TGTGCCAGCAGTGAGGGCGGGGTGACAGATACGCAGTATTTT
cdr3_aa: CASSEGGVTDTQYF

d_call: -
clone_size: -
v_call: TRBV19
j_call: TRBJ2-3
cdr3_nt: TGTGCCAGTAGTATCGGAGCCACAGATACGCAGTATTTT
cdr3_aa: CASSIGATDTQYF

d_call: TRBD1
clone_size: -
v_call: TRBV10-3
j_call: TRBJ1-2
cdr3_nt: TGTGCCATAGAGGGACAGGGAAAAGAGTATGGCTACACCTTC
cdr3_aa: CAIEGQGKEYGYTF

d_call: -
clone_size: -
v_call: TRBV2
j_call: TRBJ1-2
cdr3_nt: TGTGCCAGCAGCGGGGACATATCTAACTATGGCTACACCTTC
cdr3_aa: CASSGDISNYGYTF

d_call: -
clone_size: -
v_call: TRBV7-6
j_call: TRBJ2-2
cdr3_nt: TGTGCCAGCAGCTCGACACGACTAGGCGCGAACACCGGGGAGCTGTTTTTT
cdr3_aa: CASSSTRLGANTGELFF

d_call: TRBD1
clone_size: -
v_call: TRBV19
j_call: TRBJ2-2
cdr3_nt: TGTGCCAGTAGTACCGACAGGGGGGGCACCGGGGAGCTGTTTTTT
cdr3_aa: CASSTDRGGTGELFF

d_call: TRBD1
clone_size: -
v_call: TRBV5-5
j_call: TRBJ2-2
cdr3_nt: TGTGCCAGCAGTCCCGGGACAGGGAGGGGGGAGCTGTTTTTT
cdr3_aa: CASSPGTGRGELFF

d_call: -
clone_size: -
v_call: TRBV19
j_call: TRBJ1-2
cdr3_nt: TGTGCCAGTAGTTTCTCCGGGACACGATCTAACTATGGCTACACCTTC
cdr3_aa: CASSFSGTRSNYGYTF

d_call: TRBD1
clone_size: -
v_call: TRBV2
j_call: TRBJ2-1
cdr3_nt: TGTGCCAGCAGCGCACAGGGGGCTGGACTTTACAATGAGCAGTTCTTC
cdr3_aa: CASSAQGAGLYNEQFF

d_call: -
clone_size: -
v_call: TRBV6-5
j_call: TRBJ2-1
cdr3_nt: TGTGCCAGCAGTTACTCGCGCTCCGGTGAGCAGTTCTTC
cdr3_aa: CASSYSRSGEQFF

d_call: TRBD1
clone_size: -
v_call: TRBV19
j_call: TRBJ2-7
cdr3_nt: TGTGCCAGTAGTAATAAACAGGGGGCCTACGAGCAGTACTTC
cdr3_aa: CASSNKQGAYEQYF

d_call: -
clone_size: -
v_call: TRBV6-6
j_call: TRBJ1-2
cdr3_nt: TGTGCCAGCAGCCCCCGGGAGGATATAAAGAACTATGGCTACACCTTC
cdr3_aa: CASSPREDIKNYGYTF

d_call: TRBD1
clone_size: -
v_call: TRBV9
j_call: TRBJ2-5
cdr3_nt: TGTGCCAGCAGCGTAGGGGACAGTCTGCAAGAGACCCAGTACTTC
cdr3_aa: CASSVGDSLQETQYF

d_call: TRBD1
clone_size: -
v_call: TRBV10-3
j_call: TRBJ1-1
cdr3_nt: TGTGCCATCAGTGAGTCGTCAGGGGGCACTGAAGCTTTCTTT
cdr3_aa: CAISESSGGTEAFF

d_call: TRBD1
clone_size: -
v_call: TRBV4-3
j_call: TRBJ1-2
cdr3_nt: TGCGCCAGCAGCCAAGATCGACAGGACAGGGGCTACACCTTC
cdr3_aa: CASSQDRQDRGYTF

d_call: TRBD2
clone_size: -
v_call: TRBV3-1/TRBV3-2
j_call: TRBJ2-3
cdr3_nt: TGTGCCAGCAGCCAAGGAGACCTAGCGGGGGGGCGTGTCACAGATACGCAGTATTTT
cdr3_aa: CASSQGDLAGGRVTDTQYF

d_call: -
clone_size: -
v_call: TRBV7-2
j_call: TRBJ1-3
cdr3_nt: TGTGCCAGCAGCCCCGGGGGTACCACCGTGGGAAACACCATATATTTT
cdr3_aa: CASSPGGTTVGNTIYF

d_call: TRBD1
clone_size: -
v_call: TRBV11-3
j_call: TRBJ2-1
cdr3_nt: TGTGCCAGCAGCTTCAGGGGGCAGTCCTACAATGAGCAGTTCTTC
cdr3_aa: CASSFRGQSYNEQFF

d_call: TRBD1
clone_size: -
v_call: TRBV11-2
j_call: TRBJ2-7
cdr3_nt: TGTGCCAGCAGCTCGTTCAGGGGGAGCTCCTACGAGCAGTACTTC
cdr3_aa: CASSSFRGSSYEQYF

d_call: -
clone_size: once
v_call: TRBV5-1
j_call: TRBJ2-2
cdr3_nt: TGCGCCAGCACCCGAAAGGGGGAGGGACCCGGGGAGCTGTTTTTT
cdr3_aa: CASTRKGEGPGELFF

d_call: -
clone_size: -
v_call: TRBV19
j_call: TRBJ2-6
cdr3_nt: TGTGCCAGTAGGAGGCCGGGGGCTGGGGCCAACGTCCTGACTTTC
cdr3_aa: CASRRPGAGANVLTF

d_call: TRBD1
clone_size: -
v_call: TRBV15
j_call: TRBJ1-4
cdr3_nt: TGTGCCACCAGCAGACGGGGACAGACAGCGAATGAAAAACTGTTTTTT
cdr3_aa: CATSRRGQTANEKLFF

d_call: -
clone_size: -
v_call: TRBV19
j_call: TRBJ1-1
cdr3_nt: TGTGCCAGTAGTAGAGACAGGATCCCTGAAGCTTTCTTT
cdr3_aa: CASSRDRIPEAFF

d_call: -
clone_size: -
v_call: TRBV4-1
j_call: TRBJ1-4
cdr3_nt: TGCGCCAGCAGCCAAGAGTCACGACTAAAGGTCTATGAAAAACTGTTTTTT
cdr3_aa: CASSQESRLKVYEKLFF

d_call: -
clone_size: -
v_call: TRBV9
j_call: TRBJ1-2
cdr3_nt: TGTGCCAGCAGCCCTCACCCGCGGGACTTTTTTAACTATGGCTACACCTTC
cdr3_aa: CASSPHPRDFFNYGYTF

d_call: TRBD2
clone_size: -
v_call: TRBV5-4
j_call: TRBJ2-7
cdr3_nt: TGTGCCAGCAGCCCACTACTAGCGGGGGCGACATACGAGCAGTACTTC
cdr3_aa: CASSPLLAGATYEQYF

d_call: -
clone_size: -
v_call: TRBV2
j_call: TRBJ2-7
cdr3_nt: TGTGCCAGCAGTGAAGAGACAGAGAACTCCTACGAGCAGTACTTC
cdr3_aa: CASSEETENSYEQYF

d_call: -
clone_size: -
v_call: TRBV19
j_call: TRBJ2-1
cdr3_nt: TGTGCCAGTAGTATAGATCAACAGGGTATTGGTTTTGATGAGCAGTTCTTC
cdr3_aa: CASSIDQQGIGFDEQFF

d_call: -
clone_size: -
v_call: TRBV5-6
j_call: TRBJ2-1
cdr3_nt: TGTGCCAGCAGCCTCGGGGGCAATGAGCAGTTCTTC
cdr3_aa: CASSLGGNEQFF